Listed below are T cell receptor beta chains from one sample, sequenced in a study of vaccination effects on CD4 cells after COVID-19. The method was immunoSEQ multiplex PCR; TCRdb's version includes in-frame clones alone and lacks a portion of them. The sample contains 26,000 or so clones, 75% to 80% of which appear only once. Antigens for these TCRs are unknown. Sequencing was performed on CD4+ T cells from PBMCs cultured with HCoV-NL63 spike peptides, taken before COVID-19 vaccination. These receptors all stem from a human donor who had a prior SARS-CoV-2 infection. The CDR3 runs from the conserved cysteine through the conserved F or W. Fields, in order: D gene, clone size, J gene, V gene, CDR3 DNA, CDR3 protein. A D gene is named only where the DNA matches it firmly. Size is omitted from some rows. Given values are once, few, many or a class for expanded clones.

. | . | TRBJ1-6 | TRBV2 | TGTGCCAGCAGGCAGAGCTCCTATAATTCACCCCTCCACTTT | CASRQSSYNSPLHF
. | . | TRBJ2-7 | TRBV27 | TGTGCCAGCAGTCCAATGGCCGTCTCCTACGAGCAGTACTTC | CASSPMAVSYEQYF
. | once | TRBJ2-7 | TRBV19 | TGTGCCAGTAGTTCTTCTGTGGGCAGCACTTACGAGCAGTACTTC | CASSSSVGSTYEQYF
. | . | TRBJ1-1 | TRBV7-8 | TGTGCCAGCAGCTTAGATCTGTCTCCAGCCAACACTGAAGCTTTCTTT | CASSLDLSPANTEAFF
TRBD1 | . | TRBJ1-1 | TRBV10-3 | TGTGCCATCAGTGAGGTTGGCCAGGGGGGATCTGAAGCTTTCTTT | CAISEVGQGGSEAFF
TRBD2 | . | TRBJ2-1 | TRBV6-1 | TGTGCCAGCAGTGATCAAGCGGGAGGGCCCTGGGAGCAGTTCTTC | CASSDQAGGPWEQFF
. | . | TRBJ2-5 | TRBV7-8 | TGTGCCAGCAGCTTAGTTGGGAAACAGACCCAGTACTTC | CASSLVGKQTQYF
. | . | TRBJ2-1 | TRBV14 | TGTGCCAGCGGGGGGGGGCTAGCGGCCCCTTACAATGAGCAGTTCTTC | CASGGGLAAPYNEQFF
. | . | TRBJ2-2 | TRBV6-5 | TGTGCCAGCAGTTACATTCGGGGCGGCACCGGGGAGCTGTTTTTT | CASSYIRGGTGELFF
TRBD1 | . | TRBJ1-1 | TRBV7-2 | TGTGCCAGCAGCTACATACAGGGGCTGAACACTGAAGCTTTCTTT | CASSYIQGLNTEAFF
. | once | TRBJ2-4 | TRBV18 | TGTGCCAGCTCACCTTTCGGCAGTGTGAACATTCAGTACTTC | CASSPFGSVNIQYF
. | few | TRBJ1-1 | TRBV5-4 | TGTGCCAGCAGCCGCGGGGCGGGGAGGAACACTGAAGCTTTCTTT | CASSRGAGRNTEAFF
TRBD2 | . | TRBJ2-7 | TRBV24-1 | TGTGCCACGGCGGAGGGAGGGAATTTTGACGAGCAGTACTTC | CATAEGGNFDEQYF
TRBD2 | . | TRBJ2-2 | TRBV5-1 | TGCGCCAGCACAGGGACTAGCAGTACCGGGGAGCTGTTTTTT | CASTGTSSTGELFF
. | . | TRBJ2-5 | TRBV30 | TGTGCCTGGAGTGTTAGACGGGGGCGAACTTGGTACCAAGAGACCCAGTACTTC | CAWSVRRGRTWYQETQYF
TRBD2 | . | TRBJ2-2 | TRBV11-3 | TGTGCCAGCAGCCTGGATAGCGGGGGGGCTTTTGGCACCGGGGAGCTGTTTTTT | CASSLDSGGAFGTGELFF
. | . | TRBJ2-5 | TRBV6-5 | TGTGCCAGCCGAACGGGGACGGTGGCGGAGACCCAGTACTTC | CASRTGTVAETQYF
. | . | TRBJ2-7 | TRBV5-6 | TGTGCCAGCAGCTTAGGAACAGGGTGGCACGAGCAGTACTTC | CASSLGTGWHEQYF
TRBD1 | . | TRBJ1-4 | TRBV7-2 | TGTGCCAGCAGCCGCGACCGGGACAGGGTTGGTGAAAAACTGTTTTTT | CASSRDRDRVGEKLFF
TRBD1 | . | TRBJ2-1 | TRBV5-6 | TGTGCCAGCAGCACAGGGGTTAGCTCCTACAATGAGCAGTTCTTC | CASSTGVSSYNEQFF
TRBD2 | . | TRBJ2-3 | TRBV4-1 | TGCGCCAGCAGCCCCTACACTGGGGCTAGCGGGGGCCCAGATACGCAGTATTTT | CASSPYTGASGGPDTQYF
. | . | TRBJ1-2 | TRBV15 | TGTGCCACCAGTATAGGCCTGCGGGATGGCTACACCTTC | CATSIGLRDGYTF
. | . | TRBJ1-2 | TRBV7-9 | TGTGCCAGCAGCTTGGAGAGTAGGCTCGCCTTTCTCGGCTACACCTTC | CASSLESRLAFLGYTF
. | . | TRBJ1-2 | TRBV20-1 | TGCAGTGCTAGTCGGACGGAAAATAACTATGGCTACACCTTC | CSASRTENNYGYTF
. | few | TRBJ1-3 | TRBV6-5 | TGTGCCAGCAGTCGGACAGCTGGAAACACCATATATTTT | CASSRTAGNTIYF
. | . | TRBJ2-1 | TRBV7-3 | TGTGCCAGCAGCCCCAGCCGGGGTTCCTACAATGAGCAGTTCTTC | CASSPSRGSYNEQFF
. | . | TRBJ1-4 | TRBV2 | TGTGCCAGCGGAGACCTGGGTATTGGAAAACTGTTTTTT | CASGDLGIGKLFF
. | . | TRBJ2-1 | TRBV11-3 | TGTGCCAGCAGCCCAAAGTTCGGGCTCCAACAGTTCTTC | CASSPKFGLQQFF
. | once | TRBJ2-1 | TRBV5-8 | TGTGCCAGCAGCTTGGGCAGGAACAATGAGCAGTTCTTC | CASSLGRNNEQFF
. | . | TRBJ2-2 | TRBV18 | TGTGCCAGCTCACCGAACCGCAAAAACTACGATGGAAACACCGGGGAGCTGTTTTTT | CASSPNRKNYDGNTGELFF
. | . | TRBJ1-5 | TRBV12-3/TRBV12-4 | TGTGCCAGCAGTGGGACCTTTGGCCAGCCCCAGCATTTT | CASSGTFGQPQHF
TRBD2 | . | TRBJ2-1 | TRBV5-5 | TGTGCCAGCAGCCGGGGACTAGCGGGATCCTACAATGAGCAGTTCTTC | CASSRGLAGSYNEQFF
. | . | TRBJ1-5 | TRBV27 | TGTGCCAGCAGTTTCCAAGCGAACCAGCCCCAGCATTTT | CASSFQANQPQHF
TRBD1 | . | TRBJ2-5 | TRBV12-3/TRBV12-4 | TGTGCCAGCAGTTACAGGGGCGAGACCCAGTACTTC | CASSYRGETQYF
. | . | TRBJ1-2 | TRBV18 | TGTGCCAGCTCACCACCGGGGAGACTCAGAAGGGATGGCTACACCTTC | CASSPPGRLRRDGYTF